The 27 T cell receptor beta chains below all came from one sample that was sequenced in a study of T cell responses to AZD1222 COVID-19 vaccine (dated by TCRdb to 2020 to 2022). Library prep was done by the immunoSEQ multiplex PCR assay. The table comes from immuneACCESS by way of TCRdb, which keeps in-frame sequences with V and J called. Part of the clones is missing from these tables; in studies checked, under half for an unresolved V gene and the rest for unknown reasons. This sample comprises around 100,000 clones, approximately 90% of them detected only once. Clones ranked in the top ten supply approximately 18% of the sample. Taken with the paper, the label for time point translates to: baseline before first vaccination. Sequences were derived from peripheral blood, sampled on day 0 of AZD1222 vaccination. The receptors were sampled from an adult in good health.

This clone was found a few times. The chain couples TRBV6-5 to TRBJ1-1; no clear D. CDR3 size: 15 residues. V lost 4 bases and J 3 bases, leaving 15 bases between the germline ends. Germline assignment: CDR1 MNHEY and CDR2 SVGAGI. The DNA for the CDR3 is TGTGCCAGCAGTTTAGGTCCCGACGGCCACACTGAAGCTTTCTTT. Residues: CASSLGPDGHTEAFF.

The gene calls are TRBV19 and TRBJ2-1; TRBD1 matches 9 bases. Germline lookup yields CDR1 LNHDA and CDR2 SQIVND (reference sequence). This CDR3 is built from 15 residues. The ends lost 2 bases at V and 3 bases at J; junction bases unmatched: 2. The CDR3 loop is CASSIYRGLYNEQFF. In DNA form, the CDR3 reads TGTGCCAGTAGTATATACAGGGGGCTCTACAATGAGCAGTTCTTC.

The rearrangement uses TRBV19 and TRBJ2-7; the D gene is possibly TRBD1 (5 bases). The CDR3 totals 12 residues. CDR1 is LNHDA, CDR2 SQIVND, per germline (reference sequence). The V end lost 1 base, the J end lost 5 bases, and 6 bases lay between the germline ends. The CDR3 spells CASSIGGDEQYF. The CDR3, as DNA: TGTGCCAGTAGTATAGGGGGCGACGAGCAGTACTTC.

This chain uses TRBV2 with TRBJ2-2; D gene unclear. Germline assignment: CDR1 SNHLY and CDR2 FYNNEI. V was clipped by 3 bases and J by 1 base, with 6 bases between them. CDR3 length: 14 amino acids. CDR3 DNA: TGTGCCAGCAGTGAGGTCTTGAACACCGGGGAGCTGTTTTTT. It is translated as CASSEVLNTGELFF.

The chain couples TRBV3-1 (or the pseudogene TRBV3-2) to TRBJ2-3; D perhaps matches TRBD2 (5 bases). V lost 0 bases and J 5 bases, leaving 9 bases between the germline ends. This CDR3 has 14 amino acids. Germline V CDR1 and CDR2: LGHDT, YNNKEL (reference sequence). The CDR3 bases are TGTGCCAGCAGCCAAGATACTAGTGGAGATACGCAGTATTTT. Amino acid sequence: CASSQDTSGDTQYF.

The chain combines TRBV19 with TRBJ2-5, with D uncertain. Germline CDR1 and CDR2: LNHDA and SQIVND (reference sequence). V dropped 1 base and J dropped 5 bases, with 8 bases sitting between them. The CDR3 runs 13 residues. This chain's CDR3 is CASSIALGETQYF. The CDR3 DNA sequence: TGTGCCAGTAGTATAGCGCTAGGGGAGACCCAGTACTTC.

The CDR3 sequence is CASSYGRSGGASDTQYF. The CDR3 DNA sequence: TGCGCCAGCAGCTACGGGAGAAGTGGGGGGGCCTCAGATACGCAGTATTTT. The chain is built from TRBV5-1 and TRBJ2-3, with TRBD2 as a possible D gene (7 bases). Germline CDR1 and CDR2: SGHRS and YFSETQ. V lost 3 bases to trimming and J lost 4 bases, with 21 bases between them. The CDR3 is made up of 17 amino acids.

The V call is TRBV5-1, the J call TRBJ2-7; possible D gene TRBD2, 5 bases. V lost 4 bases, J lost 6 bases, and 11 bases lay in between. Germline values: CDR1 SGHRS, CDR2 YFSETQ. The CDR3 loop spans 12 amino acids. Here the CDR3 reads CASSLDSAEQYF. The DNA of the CDR3 is TGCGCCAGCAGCCTGGACTCTGCCGAGCAGTACTTC. Drawing the rest from reference TRBV5-1 and TRBJ2-7, the complete variable domain is KAGVTQTPRYLIKTRGQQVTLSCSPISGHRSVSWYQQTPGQGLQFLFEYFSETQRNKGNFPGRFSGRQFSNSRSEMNVSTLELGDSALYLCASSLDSAEQYFGPGTRLTVT.

J is TRBJ2-7 and V is TRBV7-9; no definite D call. Germline CDR1 reads SEHNR; CDR2 reads FQNEAQ (reference sequence). CDR3 length: 15 residues. V was shortened by 2 bases and J by 7 bases, with 18 bases between the two germline ends. As DNA, the CDR3 is TGTGCCAGCAGCTTAAGGCCTAGAATGGATGGGGAGCAGTACTTC. Translated, it gives CASSLRPRMDGEQYF.

The CDR3 sequence is CASSVTDRASRDTQYF. In nucleotides, the CDR3 is TGTGCCAGCAGCGTTACGGACAGGGCCTCCCGGGATACGCAGTATTTT. This chain uses TRBV7-3 with TRBJ2-3; 8 nucleotides align to TRBD1. V shed 5 bases, J shed 6 bases, and the junction held 13 bases outside the gene matches. Germline values: CDR1 SGHTA, CDR2 FQGTGA. The CDR3 has 16 residues.

This rearrangement joins TRBV9 to TRBJ1-2, with TRBD1 matching over 8 bases. The CDR3 is 16 residues long. After removal of 4 bases from V and 3 bases from J, the junction contained 11 bases not matched to a gene. Germline V gene data show CDR1 as SGDLS and CDR2 as YYNGEE. The CDR3 DNA follows: TGTGCCAGCAGCACCTTTGGACAGGGAGGGGACTATGGCTACACCTTC. Translated: CASSTFGQGGDYGYTF.

This chain joins TRBV3-1 (or the pseudogene TRBV3-2) and TRBJ1-2, with D unresolved. The CDR3 runs to 18 residues. V was pared by 2 bases and J by 0 bases, with 19 bases between. Germline-derived CDR1 and CDR2 are LGHDT and YNNKEL (reference sequence). CDR3 DNA: TGTGCCAGCAGCCAATTTGTAGGCAGACAAAAAACTAACTATGGCTACACCTTC. Translating gives CASSQFVGRQKTNYGYTF.

The gene calls are TRBV19 and TRBJ1-5; TRBD1 is a possible D gene (5 bases). Per the germline V gene, CDR1 is LNHDA and CDR2 is SQIVND (reference sequence). Deletions cut 5 bases from V and 0 bases from J, with 26 bases between. This CDR3 has 20 amino acids. The CDR3 sequence is CASSPRTRDGNLNSNQPQHF. The CDR3 coding sequence is TGTGCCAGTAGTCCACGGACCAGGGACGGGAATTTAAATAGCAATCAGCCCCAGCATTTT.

The chain carries TRBV7-6 and TRBJ2-3; D is possibly TRBD2 (7 bases). The V end lost 5 bases, the J end lost 5 bases, and 20 bases lay between the germline ends. Germline V gene lookup returns CDR1 SGHVS and CDR2 FNYEAQ. The CDR3 contains 16 residues. Written as DNA, the CDR3 is TGTGCCAGCAGCCCTTATAGTGGGGGGGCCAGAGATACGCAGTATTTT. Translating it yields CASSPYSGGARDTQYF.

J is TRBJ1-4 and V is TRBV7-9, with D maybe TRBD1 (6 bases). The V gene lost 6 bases and the J gene lost 6 bases, with 20 bases spanning the gap. Germline V gene sequence: CDR1 SEHNR, CDR2 FQNEAQ (reference sequence). CDR3 length: 16 residues. The CDR3 sequence is CASSSTTRGGDEKLFF. DNA of the CDR3: TGTGCCAGCAGTTCAACGACCAGGGGTGGAGATGAAAAACTGTTTTTT.

V and J are TRBV24-1 and TRBJ2-3; the match to TRBD1 covers 10 bases. Germline V gives CDR1 KGHDR, CDR2 SFDVKD. The CDR3 has 15 amino acids. Trimming removed 5 bases from V and 5 bases from J; junction bases left unmatched: 6. The CDR3: CATSGGQGLGDTQYF. Here the CDR3 DNA reads TGTGCCACCAGTGGGGGACAGGGGCTTGGAGATACGCAGTATTTT.

This chain joins TRBV7-7 and TRBJ2-3; TRBD1 agrees at 9 bases. V gave up 1 base and J gave up 3 bases; unmatched junction bases: 2. Germline V gene data show CDR1 as SSHAT and CDR2 as FNYEAQ (reference sequence). CDR3 length: 15 residues. CDR3 DNA: TGTGCCAGCAGCTTAGTGACAGGGGGGACAGATACGCAGTATTTT. This gives the protein CASSLVTGGTDTQYF. The entire variable domain, with the rest obtained from reference TRBV7-7 and TRBJ2-3, is as follows: GAGVSQSPRYKVTKRGQDVTLRCDPISSHATLYWYQQALGQGPEFLTYFNYEAQPDKSGLPSDRFSAERPEGSISTLTIQRTEQRDSAMYRCASSLVTGGTDTQYFGPGTRLTVL.

This clone is a singleton in its sample. The chain joins TRBV9 to TRBJ2-6; maybe TRBD1 (5 bases). The germline V and J ends were trimmed by 1 base and 0 bases, with 11 bases remaining between them. The CDR3 has 17 amino acids. Germline CDR1 SGDLS, CDR2 YYNGEE. The CDR3 reads CASSVTTDTSGANVLTF. The CDR3 coding sequence is TGTGCCAGCAGCGTAACGACAGACACCTCTGGGGCCAACGTCCTGACTTTC.

The V and J genes are TRBV7-3 and TRBJ2-3, with 7 positions matching TRBD2. The CDR3 consists of 15 residues. With V trimmed by 2 bases and J by 10 bases, 12 bases remained unmatched. The germline V gene has CDR1 SGHTA and CDR2 FQGTGA. The CDR3 DNA reads TGTGCCAGCAGCTTAGGGCTAGTGGGGAGGGAGCCGCAGTATTTT. Amino acids: CASSLGLVGREPQYF.

This sequence joins TRBV27 and TRBJ2-1; TRBD2 might be the D (7 bases). There are 12 residues in the CDR3. Germline CDR1 reads MNHEY; CDR2 reads SMNVEV (reference sequence). V lost 5 bases and J lost 15, with 17 bases in between. The CDR3 reads CASSHSVGGLFF. The CDR3 nucleotides are TGTGCCAGCAGTCATTCAGTGGGGGGGCTGTTCTTC.

The chain combines TRBV7-9 with TRBJ2-3, with D perhaps assigned TRBD1 or TRBD2 (5 bases each). The germline V and J ends were trimmed by 5 bases and 4 bases, with 10 bases remaining between them. Germline CDR1 is SEHNR and CDR2 is FQNEAQ (reference sequence). The CDR3 loop spans 13 amino acids. CDR3 loop: CASSPRGPDTQYF. CDR3 nucleotide sequence: TGTGCCAGCAGCCCCCGGGGCCCAGATACGCAGTATTTT.

The chain is built from TRBV3-1 (or the pseudogene TRBV3-2) and TRBJ1-1; tentative D call: TRBD1 (5 bases). Trimming left V 4 bases short and J 4 bases short, with 22 bases between. Germline values: CDR1 LGHDT, CDR2 YNNKEL (reference sequence). The CDR3 extends over 17 amino acids. CDR3 sequence (DNA): TGTGCCAGCAGCCCAATAGCAGGGACGCTAAAAGGCACTGAAGCTTTCTTT. It yields the protein CASSPIAGTLKGTEAFF.

This clone turned up a few times. This chain links TRBV9 with TRBJ1-1; 7 bases map to TRBD1. Germline V gives CDR1 SGDLS, CDR2 YYNGEE. V gave up 4 bases and J gave up 7 bases; unmatched junction bases: 7. The CDR3 spans 13 residues. The CDR3 nucleotides are TGTGCCAGCAGCCCCAGGGACAGAGTTGAAGCTTTCTTT. Protein: CASSPRDRVEAFF.

The chain recombines TRBV4-1 with TRBJ1-5; D is uncertain. V lost 1 base, J lost 0 bases, and 13 bases lay in between. The germline gives CDR1 MGHRA, CDR2 YSYEKL. CDR3 length equals 17 residues. The CDR3 here is CASSQGPFENSNQPQHF. Written as DNA, the CDR3 is TGCGCCAGCAGCCAAGGGCCGTTCGAAAATAGCAATCAGCCCCAGCATTTT.

V and J are TRBV7-8 and TRBJ1-5; D is ambiguous. V was shortened by 1 base and J by 9 bases, with 10 bases between the two germline ends. This CDR3 has 13 amino acids. Per the germline V gene, CDR1 is SGHVS and CDR2 is FQNEAQ. The DNA for the CDR3 is TGTGCCAGCAGCTTAGGAGTCATGACGCCCCAGCATTTT. It yields the protein CASSLGVMTPQHF.

This clone has just one count. This CDR3 is CASTLLAGGQETQYF. In nucleotides, the CDR3 is TGTGCCAGCACCCTACTAGCGGGGGGCCAAGAGACCCAGTACTTC. The rearrangement joins TRBV3-1 (or the pseudogene TRBV3-2) to TRBJ2-5; TRBD2 matches at 12 bases. The CDR3 loop spans 15 amino acids. The germline V gene has CDR1 LGHDT and CDR2 YNNKEL (reference sequence). V shed 7 bases and J 1 base; nucleotides not matched to a gene: 4.

The V call is TRBV19, the J call TRBJ1-1, with 7 bases fitting TRBD1. Germline CDR1 is LNHDA and CDR2 is SQIVND (reference sequence). The CDR3 loop spans 15 amino acids. Trimming cost V 0 bases and J 3 bases; bases outside gene matches: 4. The CDR3 loop reads CASSIDQGVDTEAFF. In DNA form, the CDR3 reads TGTGCCAGTAGTATAGATCAGGGGGTAGACACTGAAGCTTTCTTT.